This TCR beta chain was recorded in a study of blood T cell repertoires in COVID-19. This CDR3 is built from 12 residues. The V gene lost 8 bases and the J gene lost 2 bases, with 9 bases spanning the gap. CDR1 is LNHNV and CDR2 is YYDKDF in the germline V gene (reference sequence). Using immunoSEQ multiplex PCR, the repertoire was profiled, and TCRdb retains in-frame clones only, with some absent. This sample has about 110,000 clones, with about 88% found just once. The J gene is TRBJ2-5, the V gene TRBV15; maybe TRBD2 (5 bases). This TCR was sampled from a human donor in a cohort sampled during active COVID-19. The sample taken for sequencing was peripheral blood. The CDR3 here is CATAGNQETQYF. The CDR3, as DNA: TGTGCCACCGCCGGGAATCAAGAGACCCAGTACTTC.